The 4 T cell receptor beta chains in this list originate from one sample, sequenced in a study. TCRdb analysed the RT-PCR reads with MiXCR anew, one entry per CDR3 protein. The table lists around 700,000 distinct CDR3 sequences, 12% to 15% of them singletons. The sample taken for sequencing was memory CD4+ T cells from blood. The receptors derive from a female donor in good health, serving as a healthy control.

The J gene is TRBJ1-5, the V gene TRBV20-1; TRBD1 matches 11 bases. Germline V CDR1 and CDR2: DFQATT, SNEGSKA (reference sequence). V trimming: 3 bases; J trimming: 0 bases; junction bases outside the gene matches: 10. This CDR3 has 18 amino acids. The CDR3: CSASRRDRGFYSNQPQHF. The DNA of the CDR3 is TGCAGTGCTAGCCGCCGGGACAGGGGGTTTTATAGCAATCAGCCCCAGCATTTT.

There are a few counts of this clonotype. The CDR3: CASSPVFTGLNTEAFF. CDR3 coding DNA: TGTGCCAGCTCACCAGTATTTACAGGATTGAACACTGAAGCTTTCTTT. The V call is TRBV18, the J call TRBJ1-1; D perhaps matches TRBD1 (5 bases). CDR1 is KGHSH, CDR2 LQKENI, per germline. V gave up 2 bases and J gave up 0 bases, with 13 bases separating them. This CDR3 is built from 16 residues.

V usage is TRBV20-1 and J usage is TRBJ2-5; 10 bases line up with TRBD1. J lost 6 bases, V lost 1 base, and 11 bases had no gene match. The germline gives CDR1 DFQATT, CDR2 SNEGSKA (reference sequence). This CDR3 comprises 16 residues. As DNA, the CDR3 is TGCAGTGCTAGAGGGGAGGCCGGGACAGGGGATCAGACCCAGTACTTC. Protein sequence: CSARGEAGTGDQTQYF.

This chain uses TRBV15 with TRBJ2-2; 7 bases map to TRBD2. CDR3 length: 14 residues. Looked up from germline, CDR1 is LNHNV and CDR2 is YYDKDF (reference sequence). V was clipped by 6 bases and J by 5 bases; unmatched bases: 6. The CDR3 here is CATRYGEGTGELFF. The CDR3 nucleotides read TGTGCCACCAGATACGGGGAGGGGACCGGGGAGCTGTTTTTT.